Below, one T cell receptor (beta chain) is given with its context. Its antigen is still unknown. The data stem from a study of OX40 agonist ivuxolimab in advanced cancers. The overall study: The study reported partial responses in three patients: one hepatocellular carcinoma, two cutaneous melanoma.

Germline assignment: CDR1 SQVTM and CDR2 ANQGSEA. This CDR3 is 13 amino acids long. The V end lost 0 bases, the J end lost 10 bases, and 15 bases lay between the germline ends. Broader study findings: Relatively little clonal expansion, among the lowest observed, appeared in partial responders at 0.1-3.0 mg/kg. It was not determined which antigens were specifically recognized by the peripheral T cells that had undergone clonal expansion. Averaging showed that CD8+ T cells had more expanded clones than CD4+ did.

Here immunoSEQ multiplex PCR was the method, and the copy in TCRdb shows in-frame clones only, minus some. The sample holds fewer than 95,000 clones, 92% seen once. This receptor was taken from an adult with an advanced solid tumor such as melanoma, head and neck, liver or kidney cancer. This material consisted of CD4+ or CD8+ T cells sorted from blood, taken in a trial of the OX40 agonist ivuxolimab. The chain joins TRBV29-1 to TRBJ1-2; TRBD1 is a possible D gene (6 bases). In DNA, the CDR3 is TGCAGCGTTGAAGATACATACGACAGGCTCTACACCTTC. It is translated as CSVEDTYDRLYTF.